This record looks at one TCR beta chain sequence and its context. This clonotype occurred many times. Its recognized antigen is unknown. Base quality data are lacking; no much larger clone is found one base away. At the junction V is shortened by 4 bases and J by 5 bases; bases outside the gene matches: 19. CDR1 and CDR2, looked up from the germline V gene, are ENHRY and SYGVKD. Its CDR3 holds 18 amino acids, cysteine through phenylalanine. Only the CDR3 DNA stays, 54 bases, in frame from base 1. These data are taken from a study of CXCR3 chemokines and chemotherapy response in bladder cancer (dated by TCRdb to the early 2020s). With respect to the entire study: The study examined whether intratumoral CXCR3 chemokine system activity predicted chemotherapy response in human bladder cancer.

The receptor library was made with PCR. The data were produced on an Illumina HiSeq 2500. TCRdb reran the public reads through fastp at Q25 and MiXCR, keeping productive beta chains. Every entry covers one CDR3 protein and lists the most common genes and DNA from its rows. The sample includes 13,000 or so distinct CDR3 sequences, with around 11% observed a single time. The ten largest account for around 26% of the sample. This sample was gathered from a patient whose treatment included neoadjuvant chemotherapy. The clonotype was recovered from a human donor with bladder cancer that did not respond to neoadjuvant chemotherapy. Here the chain combines TRBV10-3 and TRBJ1-2, and TRBD1 aligns with 7 junction nucleotides. CDR3 sequence: CAISASQRTGRARYGYTF. The bases are TGTGCCATCAGTGCTTCACAAAGGACAGGTCGAGCCAGATATGGCTACACCTTC.